This section outlines one TCR beta chain sequence together with its context. The data originate from a study of blood T cell repertoires in COVID-19. Background on the study: Samples representing acute and convalescent COVID-19 were sourced from the United States, Italy and Spain.

Individuals aged roughly 18 to 95 years were recruited from about two dozen US areas. Participant-given clinical history determined each cohort assignment. Within 2 weeks of study entry, exposed participants had contacted a PCR-confirmed or clinician-diagnosed COVID-19 case. Trimming left V 3 bases short and J 7 bases short, with 10 bases between. The CDR3 contains 13 residues. The assay was immunoSEQ multiplex PCR, and TCRdb's table has in-frame clones only and misses some. Of 250,000 or so clones in the sample, over 75% were seen once. The chain links TRBV12-3 or TRBV12-4 to TRBJ1-5; D is uncertain. The source is a woman aged 40 to 50 who had been exposed to COVID-19. Sequences were obtained from PBMCs or T cells enriched from blood (not recorded which). The CDR3 spells CASSFVANQPQHF. The CDR3 DNA sequence: TGTGCCAGCAGTTTCGTTGCTAACCAGCCCCAGCATTTT.